Sequencing of this T cell receptor beta chain was carried out in a study of cytomegalovirus exposure and HLA in healthy donors. Study outcomes and limitations: The investigators catalogued 150 to 200 TCR beta chains as cytomegalovirus-associated.

The CDR3 has 14 residues. The V gene's germline CDR1 is KGHSH and CDR2 LQKENI. Unmatched junction bases numbered 6, after V lost 5 bases and J lost 8 bases. In the case of this clone: Its specificity is not known.

With 60 Vbeta and 13 Jbeta primers, the PCR was carried out. Sequencing used immunoSEQ multiplex PCR; TCRdb keeps in-frame clones, though not all of them. The repertoire table contains about 200,000 clones. This clonotype was sampled from a woman between 25 and 40 years old in good health and CMV-seropositive. The sequencing sample was made of PBMCs. This chain connects TRBV18 to TRBJ1-4; 9 bases are shared with TRBD1. CDR3 residues: CASSEGQGSEKLFF. Here the CDR3 DNA reads TGTGCCAGCTCAGAAGGACAGGGGAGCGAAAAACTGTTTTTT.